What follows describes a single T cell receptor (beta chain). The antigen it recognizes is unknown. Within one base of it there is no much larger clone, and no base qualities were kept. V loses 8 bases of germline sequence and J loses 7 bases, and the interval between the two ends is 12 bases. The CDR3 has 11 amino acids, counting the end cysteine and phenylalanine. Only the CDR3 portion is preserved as DNA: 33 bases, with reading frame beginning at the first base. Sequences SQVTM (CDR1) and ANQGSEA (CDR2) are obtained from the germline V gene. The data derive from a study of early T cells in non-severe SARS-CoV-2 infection (dated by TCRdb to 2020 to 2022). For the wider study: TCR sequencing used bulk RNA from unsorted whole blood, so alpha and beta chains could not be paired.

Receptor libraries were prepared by 5' RACE. The instrument given in TCRdb is NextSeq 500. To correct for sequencing error and PCR bias, the TCR library protocol tagged individual cDNA molecules with unique molecular identifiers. Sequencing covered both TCR alpha and beta chains, and within each sample the abundances of alpha and beta sequences were tightly co-correlated. The study's processing was this. Decombinator V4 was used to annotate the V gene, J gene and CDR3 of the TCR sequences. TCRs were defined as expanded if a significant change between any two time points was detected under a Poisson model with p below 0.0001. TCR abundances were normalised to the total number of TCRs sequenced in each sample and reported as counts per million. MAIT TCRs were defined by TRAV1-2 paired with TRAJ12, TRAJ20 or TRAJ33, and iNKT TCRs by TRAV10 paired with TRAJ18. VDJdb, accessed on 1 November 2021, was searched for TCRs annotated for CMV, EBV and SARS-CoV-2, and TCRs annotated for more than one antigen were excluded. The public reads were quality trimmed at Q25 with fastp and then assembled into clones with MiXCR by TCRdb, keeping productive beta chains. Each CDR3 protein gets just one entry, which takes the most common genes and DNA from the rows behind it. V and J calls and clone size were set by TCRdb, not the authors. The sample yields tens of thousands of distinct CDR3 sequences; around 16% were counted once. 10% to 15% of the sample goes to the ten largest clones.

Findings and caveats that apply to the study as a whole: VDJdb matching was skewed toward anti-spike CD8 responses and likely underestimated virus-specific expansions, missing private and CD4 specificities.

The study was a case-control design nested within a healthcare worker cohort in London, UK, with weekly nasopharyngeal swab PCR tests and blood sampling. Healthcare workers were enrolled in the week of the UK lockdown, from 23 to 31 March 2020, and were followed every week for up to roughly 15 weeks. Sequencing was done on a sample of whole blood. The receptor comes from an adult who was a healthcare worker with PCR-confirmed SARS-CoV-2 infection or an uninfected control (not recorded which). The V and J genes are TRBV29-1 and TRBJ2-1, and the D gene may be TRBD1, 6 bases matching. CDR3 sequence: CSTTRGNEQFF. The nucleotides are TGCAGCACAACTAGGGGGAATGAGCAGTTCTTC.